This TCR beta chain was sequenced during a study of breast tumors, draining lymph nodes, adjacent tissues. General study points: Compared with basal-like, luminal-like tumors shared significantly more repertoire with nontumor tissue. Data only fit, rather than demonstrated, lymph node origin of most tumor T cells. Tumor TCR diversity was below lymph nodes but above nontumor tissue. The data were judged consistent with most tumor T cells coming from lymph node and expanding in tumor.

Comment on this clonotype: Its antigen is unknown.

TCRdb re-derived calls from the multiplex PCR reads in MiXCR, one entry per CDR3 protein. The data hold approximately 150,000 distinct CDR3 sequences, with approximately 32% observed a single time. CDR1 and CDR2 (germline): KGHSH, LQKENI. The CDR3 extends over 14 amino acids. Trimming pared 2 bases from V and 1 base from J, leaving 8 bases between. Axillary draining lymph nodes of breast cancer patients supplied the node samples. The chain has TRBV18 and TRBJ1-1; D uncertain. Sequencing input: axillary lymph node tissue. The receptor was isolated from a female donor with breast cancer. Some clones in this sample may be carry-over from other donors' samples. Here the CDR3 reads CASSPGQKNTEAFF. The DNA of the CDR3 is TGTGCCAGCTCACCAGGTCAGAAGAACACTGAAGCTTTCTTT.